Below, 27 T cell receptor beta chains from the same sample are listed, as sequenced in a study of PD-1 blockade in classical Hodgkin lymphoma. TCRdb's copy holds only in-frame clones and misses some; the assay was immunoSEQ multiplex PCR. The sample includes over 50,000 clones, approximately 70% of them seen just once. With no exception, relapse followed autologous stem cell transplantation in all patients, and brentuximab vedotin exposure varied. The sequencing here drew on peripheral blood mononuclear cells (PBMCs), taken before the second cycle of nivolumab. The receptors derive from a human donor with classical Hodgkin lymphoma.

The rearrangement links TRBV9 to TRBJ2-5; D is unresolved. Germline V gives CDR1 SGDLS, CDR2 YYNGEE. This CDR3 has 13 amino acids. Trimming left V 3 bases short and J 0 bases short, with 6 bases between. The CDR3 sequence: CASSAMYQETQYF. The CDR3 DNA follows: TGTGCCAGCAGCGCCATGTACCAAGAGACCCAGTACTTC.

The rearrangement joins TRBV2 to TRBJ2-1, with 11 bases lining up with TRBD2. Unmatched junction bases numbered 11, after V lost 6 bases and J lost 7 bases. Germline assignment: CDR1 SNHLY and CDR2 FYNNEI. There are 16 residues in the CDR3. Here the CDR3 DNA reads TGTGCCAGCAGGGGCAGGACTAGCGGGTGGGGGAATGAGCAGTTCTTC. It translates to CASRGRTSGWGNEQFF.

This clone showed up just a few times. This rearrangement joins TRBV7-9 to TRBJ2-7, with 7 bases aligning to TRBD2. Germline V gives CDR1 SEHNR, CDR2 FQNEAQ (reference sequence). V trimming: 5 bases; J trimming: 4 bases; junction bases outside the gene matches: 8. The CDR3 has 14 residues. The CDR3 DNA sequence: TGTGCCAGCAGCCCTAGCGGAGCTAGGTACGAGCAGTACTTC. Its translation is CASSPSGARYEQYF.

This chain uses TRBV2 with TRBJ2-3; unclear D gene. V shed 4 bases and J shed 4 bases, with 3 bases lying between them. The CDR3 has 11 amino acids. Germline CDR1 is SNHLY and CDR2 is FYNNEI. This CDR3 is CASSAADTQYF. The CDR3 region has the DNA TGTGCCAGCAGTGCGGCAGATACGCAGTATTTT.

The rearrangement uses TRBV2 and TRBJ2-1; 9 bases are a match to TRBD1. CDR3 size: 17 residues. Unmatched junction bases numbered 7, after V lost 4 bases and J lost 0 bases. The V gene's germline CDR1 is SNHLY and CDR2 FYNNEI. CDR3 sequence: CASSGGPGQGSYNEQFF. CDR3 DNA: TGTGCCAGCAGTGGGGGGCCGGGACAGGGCTCCTACAATGAGCAGTTCTTC. The whole variable domain, filled in from reference TRBV2 and TRBJ2-1, reads EPEVTQTPSHQVTQMGQEVILRCVPISNHLYFYWYRQILGQKVEFLVSFYNNEISEKSEIFDDQFSVERPDGSNFTLKIRSTKLEDSAMYFCASSGGPGQGSYNEQFFGPGTRLTVL.

The J gene is TRBJ1-2, the V gene TRBV6-5; D ambiguous. Germline V lookup: CDR1 MNHEY, CDR2 SVGAGI. Trimming removed 6 bases from V and 4 bases from J, with 12 bases in between. The CDR3 is 13 amino acids. CDR3 DNA sequence: TGTGCCAGCAGCCCCCAGGCCTTCTATGGCTACACCTTC. It yields the protein CASSPQAFYGYTF.

The chain joins TRBV5-1 to TRBJ1-1; 10 bases are a match to TRBD1. Per germline, CDR1 SGHRS and CDR2 YFSETQ. This CDR3 has 14 amino acids. The ends lost 3 bases at V and 3 bases at J; junction bases unmatched: 2. The chain's CDR3 is CASSSGQGDTEAFF. The CDR3 region has the DNA TGCGCCAGCAGCTCCGGACAGGGGGACACTGAAGCTTTCTTT.

This clone appeared a few times. The rearrangement uses TRBV7-9 and TRBJ1-1, with 12 bases lining up with TRBD1. V dropped 1 base and J dropped 9; count of bases not matched to a gene: 9. This CDR3 contains 16 residues. CDR1 is SEHNR, CDR2 FQNEAQ, per germline (reference sequence). CDR3 in amino acids: CASSLVSGTGGGQAFF. The DNA for the CDR3 is TGTGCCAGCAGCTTAGTTTCCGGGACAGGGGGCGGACAAGCTTTCTTT.

This sequence joins TRBV25-1 and TRBJ1-1; TRBD1 matches 7 bases. The J segment lost 1 base and the V segment lost 5 bases, leaving 1 base of the junction unmatched. This CDR3 contains 13 residues. Germline V CDR1 and CDR2: MGHDK, SYGVNS. The CDR3 loop is CASSPGGNTEAFF. CDR3 nucleotides: TGTGCCAGCAGTCCAGGGGGGAACACTGAAGCTTTCTTT.

In this sample, this clone turned up a few times. Other DNA sequences in the sample encode the same CDR3. The J gene is TRBJ2-5, the V gene TRBV7-6, with unresolved D. V lost 3 bases, J lost 5 bases, and 4 bases lay in between. The germline CDR1 and CDR2 sequences are SGHVS and FNYEAQ. The CDR3 is made up of 11 amino acids. The CDR3 DNA follows: TGTGCCAGCAGCTTCGGGGAGACCCAGTACTTC. It codes for CASSFGETQYF.

The chain recombines TRBV19 with TRBJ1-1, with a tentative D call TRBD1 (6 bases). Germline V lookup: CDR1 LNHDA, CDR2 SQIVND (reference sequence). The CDR3 has 14 amino acids. Deletions cut 7 bases from V and 6 bases from J, with 18 bases between. This chain's CDR3 is CASNTGTFGPEAFF. In DNA, the CDR3 is TGTGCCAGTAACACCGGGACATTTGGGCCTGAAGCTTTCTTT. The variable domain in full, with the rest retrieved from reference TRBV19 and TRBJ1-1, is DGGITQSPKYLFRKEGQNVTLSCEQNLNHDAMYWYRQDPGQGLRLIYYSQIVNDFQKGDIAEGYSVSREKKESFPLTVTSAQKNPTAFYLCASNTGTFGPEAFFGQGTRLTVV.

The rearrangement uses TRBV27 and TRBJ2-7; 8 bases agree with TRBD1. With V trimmed by 6 bases and J by 5 bases, 3 bases remained unmatched. CDR1 and CDR2 (germline): MNHEY, SMNVEV (reference sequence). The CDR3 consists of 12 residues. The CDR3 DNA is TGTGCCAGCAGCCGGACAGGGAACGAGCAGTACTTC. As protein: CASSRTGNEQYF.

The chain joins TRBV6-1 to TRBJ2-1; tentative D call: TRBD1 (6 bases). The ends were cut back, 6 bases at V and 0 bases at J, with 12 bases in the middle. This CDR3 comprises 15 residues. Germline V CDR1 and CDR2: MNHNS, SASEGT. The CDR3 coding sequence is TGTGCCAGCAGCGGACAGTTCTCCTCCTACAATGAGCAGTTCTTC. It yields the protein CASSGQFSSYNEQFF.

The chain combines TRBV6-1 with TRBJ1-1, with D perhaps TRBD1 (5 bases). The germline CDR1 and CDR2 sequences are MNHNS and SASEGT. The CDR3 consists of 14 residues. Trimming removed 5 bases from V and 4 bases from J, with 14 bases in between. DNA for the CDR3: TGTGCCAGCAGTCCGGGGCCCTCCTTCACTGAAGCTTTCTTT. This translates into CASSPGPSFTEAFF.

J is TRBJ1-1 and V is TRBV30; a weak D match, TRBD1 (6 bases). The CDR3 consists of 11 residues. The V end lost 0 bases, the J end lost 11 bases, and 10 bases lay between the germline ends. CDR1 is GTSNPN and CDR2 is SVGIG in the germline V gene (reference sequence). CDR3: CAWSVQGSAFF. The CDR3, as DNA: TGTGCCTGGAGTGTACAGGGTAGCGCTTTCTTT.

The CDR3 is CASSHGQANTEAFF. CDR3 coding DNA: TGTGCCAGCAGCCATGGACAGGCGAACACTGAAGCTTTCTTT. V usage is TRBV4-2 and J usage is TRBJ1-1; 7 nucleotides align to TRBD1. The CDR3 length is 14 residues. Germline V lookup: CDR1 LGHNA, CDR2 YNFKEQ. With 3 bases clipped from V and 1 base from J, the junction kept 2 bases outside the gene matches.

The chain carries TRBV27 and TRBJ2-7; 8 nucleotides line up with TRBD2. V trimming: 3 bases; J trimming: 2 bases; junction bases outside the gene matches: 15. The CDR3 sequence is 18 residues long. Germline assignment: CDR1 MNHEY and CDR2 SMNVEV (reference sequence). The DNA of the CDR3 is TGTGCCAGCAGTTTCGAAGGACTAGCCGGTCTTACCCCCTACGAGCAGTACTTC. This codes for CASSFEGLAGLTPYEQYF.

The V call is TRBV15, the J call TRBJ2-5; 10 bases match TRBD1. The end of the DNA is better explained by TRBJ2-7, so the J call may be wrong. Germline CDR1 is LNHNV and CDR2 is YYDKDF (reference sequence). CDR3 size: 14 residues. CDR3 DNA: TGTGCCACCAGCCTCGACAGGGGGCCCTACGAGCAGTACTTC. Its translation: CATSLDRGPYEQYF.

The rearrangement joins TRBV4-2 to TRBJ2-7; 8 bases agree with TRBD1. Germline assignment: CDR1 LGHNA and CDR2 YNFKEQ. J lost 2 bases, V lost 4 bases, and 1 base had no gene match. The length of the CDR3 is 13 residues. DNA for the CDR3: TGTGCCAGCAGCCTGACAGGGGCCTACGAGCAGTACTTC. Its protein is CASSLTGAYEQYF.

This clone was seen a few times. This rearrangement joins TRBV6-6 to TRBJ2-7; D may be TRBD1 (8 bases). Germline V lookup: CDR1 MNHNY, CDR2 SVGAGI (reference sequence). The germline V and J ends were trimmed by 5 bases and 4 bases, with 15 bases remaining between them. This CDR3 spans 14 amino acids. The CDR3 nucleotides are TGTGCCAGCAGTCAAACAGGGGGGGGATACGAGCAGTACTTC. Amino acids: CASSQTGGGYEQYF.

This chain uses TRBV7-3 with TRBJ1-3, with D possibly being TRBD1 (6 bases). The CDR3 totals 14 residues. V lost 6 bases, J lost 1 base, and 10 bases lay in between. Germline V lookup: CDR1 SGHTA, CDR2 FQGTGA. CDR3 loop: CASSLTGSGNTIYF. The CDR3 DNA sequence: TGTGCCAGCAGTCTTACAGGGTCTGGAAACACCATATATTTT.

This clone turned up a few times. The rearrangement uses TRBV27 and TRBJ1-1; D is perhaps TRBD1 (5 bases). The germline V gene encodes CDR1 MNHEY and CDR2 SMNVEV (reference sequence). V was clipped by 3 bases and J by 2 bases, with 13 bases between them. The CDR3 has 15 residues. CDR3 residues: CASSFAPGTNTEAFF. The CDR3 DNA sequence: TGTGCCAGCAGTTTCGCCCCCGGGACCAACACTGAAGCTTTCTTT.

J is TRBJ2-2 and V is TRBV29-1, with 8 nucleotides matching TRBD1. The CDR3 extends over 15 amino acids. V lost 6 bases to trimming and J lost 0 bases; unmatched junction nucleotides: 6. The V gene's germline CDR1 is SQVTM and CDR2 ANQGSEA. The CDR3 reads CSVFTGGSNTGELFF. Here the CDR3 DNA reads TGCAGCGTGTTCACAGGGGGTTCGAACACCGGGGAGCTGTTTTTT.

The V call is TRBV18, the J call TRBJ1-3, with 9 bases that match TRBD1. Trimming removed 7 bases from V and 7 bases from J; junction bases left unmatched: 8. The CDR3 loop spans 14 amino acids. In germline, CDR1 is KGHSH, CDR2 LQKENI. The CDR3 DNA reads TGTGCCAGCTTCGGACAGGGGCCACCGAACACCATATATTTT. It codes for CASFGQGPPNTIYF. The complete variable domain, with remaining parts taken from reference TRBV18 and TRBJ1-3, reads NAGVMQNPRHLVRRRGQEARLRCSPMKGHSHVYWYRQLPEEGLKFMVYLQKENIIDESGMPKERFSAEFPKEGPSILRIQQVVRGDSAAYFCASFGQGPPNTIYFGEGSWLTVV.

The chain combines TRBV7-2 with TRBJ1-1; D perhaps matches TRBD1 (6 bases). Looked up from germline, CDR1 is SGHTA and CDR2 is FQGNSA. The length of the CDR3 is 16 residues. V lost 5 bases and J 0 bases, leaving 16 bases between the germline ends. The CDR3 loop reads CASSPRRTVMNTEAFF. CDR3 coding DNA: TGTGCCAGCAGCCCCCGTCGGACAGTAATGAACACTGAAGCTTTCTTT.

Only one count was recorded for this clone. V gene TRBV7-9 combines with J gene TRBJ2-7, with 7 positions matching TRBD2. Trimming removed 4 bases from V and 3 bases from J; junction bases left unmatched: 9. The CDR3 covers 15 residues. The V gene's germline CDR1 is SEHNR and CDR2 FQNEAQ (reference sequence). The DNA for the CDR3 is TGTGCCAGCAGCTCTACAGGCGGGAGAAGCTACGAGCAGTACTTC. It is translated as CASSSTGGRSYEQYF.

The genes are TRBV11-2 and TRBJ2-5; D unresolved. Between the trimmed V and J ends, which lost 5 bases and 9 bases, there was a span of 10 bases. This CDR3 contains 11 residues. CDR1 is SGHAT, CDR2 FQNNGV, per germline. The CDR3 protein is CASSPFKAQYF. The CDR3 DNA is TGTGCCAGCAGCCCTTTTAAGGCCCAGTACTTC.